Each of the 8 T cell receptor beta chains below was sequenced from the same sample in a study of relationships among human T cell subsets. Anti-CD25 beads selected CD4+CD25+ regulatory T cells from positively selected CD4+ cells. Semiquantitative ARM-PCR amplified T cell receptor alpha and beta CDR3 regions from mRNA. Tagged nested gene-specific primers were used first, then communal superprimers amplified exponentially. Each CDR3 protein is one row after TCRdb ran MiXCR on the multiplex PCR reads. The sample contains 13,000 to 15,000 distinct CDR3 sequences, approximately 60% of which appear only once. Material: Tregs sorted from blood. These receptor sequences come from a man between 40 and 49 years old in good health.

The rearrangement links TRBV5-1 to TRBJ1-1, with 7 bases that match TRBD1. The V gene's germline CDR1 is SGHRS and CDR2 YFSETQ. V shed 4 bases and J 1 base; nucleotides not matched to a gene: 4. The CDR3 runs to 14 residues. The CDR3 loop reads CASSLRDRNTEAFF. CDR3 bases: TGCGCCAGCAGCCTCCGGGACAGGAACACTGAAGCTTTCTTT.

The genes are TRBV28 and TRBJ1-5; D is ambiguous. The CDR3 loop spans 15 amino acids. Germline V gene lookup returns CDR1 MDHEN and CDR2 SYDVKM. The V gene lost 0 bases and the J gene lost 2 bases, with 8 bases spanning the gap. CDR3 sequence (DNA): TGTGCCAGCAGTTTATGGTCGGTGGGCAATCAGCCCCAGCATTTT. Translation gives CASSLWSVGNQPQHF.

The chain combines TRBV24-1 with TRBJ2-4; D remains ambiguous. The V end was cut by 4 bases, the J end by 11 bases, with 8 bases between. The germline CDR1 and CDR2 sequences are KGHDR and SFDVKD. This CDR3 spans 11 amino acids. This chain's CDR3 is CATSDLSVQYF. The CDR3 nucleotides read TGTGCCACCAGTGACTTAAGTGTTCAGTACTTC.

The rearrangement links TRBV10-3 to TRBJ2-3, with 9 bases aligning to TRBD1. Unmatched junction bases numbered 3, after V lost 5 bases and J lost 3 bases. This CDR3 has 14 residues. The germline V gene has CDR1 ENHRY and CDR2 SYGVKD. The CDR3: CAISPGQGTDTQYF. The CDR3 nucleotides read TGTGCCATCAGTCCGGGACAGGGAACAGATACGCAGTATTTT.

The CDR3 reads CASSLEAGLAGVGEQFF. The CDR3 coding sequence is TGTGCCAGCAGCTTAGAAGCCGGACTAGCGGGAGTAGGGGAGCAGTTCTTC. The chain has TRBV11-2 and TRBJ2-1, with 13 bases identical to TRBD2. The CDR3 spans 17 residues. Germline V gene sequence: CDR1 SGHAT, CDR2 FQNNGV. J lost 10 bases, V lost 0 bases, and 9 bases had no gene match.

The V and J genes are TRBV28 and TRBJ1-2; no reliable D call. With 2 bases removed from V and 7 bases from J, the gap between germline ends came to 11 bases. The CDR3 spans 13 residues. Germline-derived CDR1 and CDR2 are MDHEN and SYDVKM. This chain's CDR3 is CASSLPESSGYTF. CDR3 bases: TGTGCCAGCAGTTTACCGGAGAGCTCTGGCTACACCTTC.

CDR3 coding DNA: TGCAGTGTCCCACAGGGCCCATACACAGATACGCAGTATTTT. Its translation is CSVPQGPYTDTQYF. The rearrangement uses TRBV20-1 and TRBJ2-3; D might be TRBD1 (6 bases). Germline V gives CDR1 DFQATT, CDR2 SNEGSKA (reference sequence). V shed 7 bases and J shed 2 bases, with 16 bases lying between them. The CDR3 is 14 residues long.

This clonotype was seen only a few times. The chain combines TRBV20-1 with TRBJ1-6, with D possibly being TRBD1 (5 bases). V lost 5 bases and J 9 bases, leaving 14 bases between the germline ends. This CDR3 is 13 amino acids long. CDR1 and CDR2 (germline): DFQATT, SNEGSKA (reference sequence). The CDR3 is CSAFRDVGSPLHF. DNA of the CDR3: TGCAGTGCTTTCCGGGACGTAGGTTCACCCCTCCACTTT.